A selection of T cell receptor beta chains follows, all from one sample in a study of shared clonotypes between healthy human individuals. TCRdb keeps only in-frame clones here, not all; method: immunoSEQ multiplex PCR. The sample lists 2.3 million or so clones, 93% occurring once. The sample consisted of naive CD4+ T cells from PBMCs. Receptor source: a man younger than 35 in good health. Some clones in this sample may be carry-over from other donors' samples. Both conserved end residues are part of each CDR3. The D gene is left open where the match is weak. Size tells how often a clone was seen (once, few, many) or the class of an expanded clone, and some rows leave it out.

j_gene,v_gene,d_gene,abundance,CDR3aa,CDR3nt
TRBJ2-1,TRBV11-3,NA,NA,CASSEGTSGRYNEQFF,TGTGCCAGCAGCGAAGGGACATCGGGTCGGTACAATGAGCAGTTCTTC
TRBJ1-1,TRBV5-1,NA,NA,CASSLPPPGGPATEAFF,TGCGCCAGCAGCTTGCCCCCCCCGGGTGGGCCGGCCACTGAAGCTTTCTTT
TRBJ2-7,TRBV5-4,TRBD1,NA,CASSSRTGSSYEQYF,TGTGCCAGCAGTTCAAGGACAGGATCCTCCTACGAGCAGTACTTC
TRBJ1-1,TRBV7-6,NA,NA,CASRGGAFF,TGTGCCAGCAGGGGGGGAGCTTTCTTT
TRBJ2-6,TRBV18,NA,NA,CASSPVSGANVLTF,TGTGCCAGCTCACCGGTTTCTGGGGCCAACGTCCTGACTTTC
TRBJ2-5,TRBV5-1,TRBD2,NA,CASSSGLAGAHSYQETQYF,TGCGCCAGCAGCTCCGGACTAGCGGGAGCCCACTCGTACCAAGAGACCCAGTACTTC
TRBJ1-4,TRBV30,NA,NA,CAWSSTNEKLFF,TGTGCCTGGAGTTCAACTAATGAAAAACTGTTTTTT
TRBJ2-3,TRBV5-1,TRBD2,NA,CASSPTPGGQDTQYF,TGCGCCAGCAGCCCAACCCCGGGAGGGCAGGATACGCAGTATTTT
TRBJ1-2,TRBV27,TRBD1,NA,CASGLGTGGNYGYTF,TGTGCCAGCGGGCTAGGGACAGGCGGTAACTATGGCTACACCTTC
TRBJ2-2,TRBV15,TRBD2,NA,CATSRGGRGRALWTGELFF,TGTGCCACCAGCAGAGGGGGAAGAGGGAGGGCCCTTTGGACCGGGGAGCTGTTTTTT
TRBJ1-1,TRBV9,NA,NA,CASSVEVGSTEAFF,TGTGCCAGCAGCGTAGAGGTTGGTTCCACTGAAGCTTTCTTT
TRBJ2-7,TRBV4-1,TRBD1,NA,CASSPSGQGFSYEQYF,TGCGCCAGCAGCCCGTCCGGACAGGGATTCTCCTACGAGCAGTACTTC
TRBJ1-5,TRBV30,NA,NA,CAWSVQGPTSQHF,TGTGCCTGGAGTGTGCAGGGCCCGACGTCCCAGCATTTT
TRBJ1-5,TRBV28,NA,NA,CASSSRRVSNQPQHF,TGTGCCAGCAGCTCCCGGAGGGTTTCCAATCAGCCCCAGCATTTT
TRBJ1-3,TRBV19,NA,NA,CASSTLGGRGNTIYF,TGTGCCAGTAGTACCCTTGGAGGGCGCGGAAACACCATATATTTT
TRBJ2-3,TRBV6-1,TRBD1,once,CASSPTGDTDTQYF,TGTGCCAGCAGCCCCACAGGGGACACAGATACGCAGTATTTT
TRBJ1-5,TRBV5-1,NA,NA,CASSLEGWDEPQHF,TGCGCCAGCAGCTTGGAGGGATGGGACGAGCCCCAGCATTTT
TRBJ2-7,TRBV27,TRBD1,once,CASSSLGTGVRNEQYF,TGTGCCAGCAGTTCACTCGGGACAGGGGTAAGGAACGAGCAGTACTTC
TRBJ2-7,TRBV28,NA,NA,CASSLLLNYEQYF,TGTGCCAGCAGTTTACTCCTCAACTACGAGCAGTACTTC
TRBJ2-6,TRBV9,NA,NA,CASSVVSAPGANVLTF,TGTGCCAGCAGCGTAGTGTCAGCCCCTGGGGCCAACGTCCTGACTTTC
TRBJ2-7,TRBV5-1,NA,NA,CASSSYEEQYF,TGCGCCAGCAGCTCCTATGAGGAGCAGTACTTC
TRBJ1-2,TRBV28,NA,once,CASNGYVGPVYGYTF,TGTGCCAGCAACGGGTATGTGGGACCCGTCTATGGCTACACCTTC
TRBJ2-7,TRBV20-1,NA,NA,CSARDRAEQYF,TGCAGTGCTAGAGACAGGGCCGAGCAGTACTTC
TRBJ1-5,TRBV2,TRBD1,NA,CASSHISGGLDRNQPQHF,TGTGCCAGCAGCCATATTTCAGGGGGCCTTGACCGGAATCAGCCCCAGCATTTT
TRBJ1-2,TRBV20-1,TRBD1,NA,CNTDRPGYTF,TGCAATACGGACAGGCCTGGCTACACCTTC
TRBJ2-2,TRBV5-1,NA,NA,CASSTGTSNTGELFF,TGCGCCAGCAGCACCGGGACTTCGAACACCGGGGAGCTGTTTTTT
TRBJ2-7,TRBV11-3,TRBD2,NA,CASSLTSANYEQYF,TGTGCCAGCAGCTTAACTAGCGCAAACTACGAGCAGTACTTC
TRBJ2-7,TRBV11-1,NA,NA,CASSPTIRGYEQYF,TGTGCCAGCAGCCCGACTATCCGGGGGTACGAGCAGTACTTC
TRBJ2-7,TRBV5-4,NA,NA,CASSLNLREHEQYF,TGTGCCAGCAGCTTGAATCTTCGGGAACACGAGCAGTACTTC
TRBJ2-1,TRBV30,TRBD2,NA,CAWSVLAGLNEQFF,TGTGCCTGGAGTGTCCTAGCGGGGCTGAATGAGCAGTTCTTC
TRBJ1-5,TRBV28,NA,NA,CASSFQWAQHF,TGTGCCAGCAGTTTCCAGTGGGCCCAGCATTTT
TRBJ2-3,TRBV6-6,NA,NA,CASSLQGTSTDTQYF,TGTGCCAGCAGTCTCCAGGGGACTAGCACAGATACGCAGTATTTT
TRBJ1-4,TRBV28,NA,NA,CASSSPGTRDREKLFF,TGTGCCAGCAGTTCCCCCGGGACACGGGATAGGGAAAAACTGTTTTTT
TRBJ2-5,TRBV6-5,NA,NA,CASSYSKTGTETQYF,TGTGCCAGCAGTTACTCGAAGACAGGTACTGAGACCCAGTACTTC
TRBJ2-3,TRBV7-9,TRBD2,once,CASSLGWVWTSSTDTQYF,TGTGCCAGCAGCTTAGGGTGGGTTTGGACTAGCAGCACAGATACGCAGTATTTT
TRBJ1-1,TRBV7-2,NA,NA,CASSLKSGGAHIEAFF,TGTGCCAGCAGCTTAAAGTCCGGGGGGGCTCACATTGAAGCTTTCTTT
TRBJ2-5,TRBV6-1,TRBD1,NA,CASSAQGSQTQYF,TGTGCCAGCAGTGCACAGGGGAGCCAGACCCAGTACTTC
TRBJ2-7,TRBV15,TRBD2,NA,CATSRDGRLAAYEQYF,TGTGCCACCAGCAGAGATGGGCGACTAGCAGCCTACGAGCAGTACTTC
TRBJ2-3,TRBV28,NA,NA,CASRSRRTDTQYF,TGTGCCAGCAGATCCAGAAGGACAGATACGCAGTATTTT
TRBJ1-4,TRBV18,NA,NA,CASSPVSPAEKLFF,TGTGCCAGCTCACCAGTCTCCCCCGCAGAAAAACTGTTTTTT
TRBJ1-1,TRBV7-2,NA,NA,CASSLRGAEAFF,TGTGCCAGCAGCTTACGCGGCGCTGAAGCTTTCTTT
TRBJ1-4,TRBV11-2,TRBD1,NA,CASSPLRSGTVNEKLFF,TGTGCCAGCAGCCCCCTCCGCTCCGGGACAGTTAATGAAAAACTGTTTTTT
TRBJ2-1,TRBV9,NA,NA,CASSVAGDRYNEQFF,TGTGCCAGCAGCGTAGCGGGGGACCGGTACAATGAGCAGTTCTTC
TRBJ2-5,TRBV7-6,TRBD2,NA,CASSSTGTRGETQYF,TGTGCCAGCAGCTCAACCGGGACTAGGGGAGAGACCCAGTACTTC
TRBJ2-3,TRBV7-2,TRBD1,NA,CASSSGTARDTQYF,TGTGCCAGCAGCTCCGGGACAGCCAGAGATACGCAGTATTTT
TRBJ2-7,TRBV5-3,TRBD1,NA,CARQTQGRYEQYF,TGTGCCAGACAAACACAGGGGCGGTACGAGCAGTACTTC
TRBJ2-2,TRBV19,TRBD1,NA,CASKWDRITGELFF,TGTGCCAGTAAATGGGACAGGATTACCGGGGAGCTGTTTTTT
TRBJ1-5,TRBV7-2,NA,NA,CASSLDGFSIGSQPQHF,TGTGCCAGCAGCTTAGATGGTTTTAGTATAGGGTCCCAGCCCCAGCATTTT
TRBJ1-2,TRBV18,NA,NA,CASSPPSANYGYTF,TGTGCCAGCTCACCACCGAGTGCTAACTATGGCTACACCTTC
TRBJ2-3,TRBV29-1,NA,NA,CSVDRGSPDTQYF,TGCAGCGTTGACCGGGGTAGCCCAGATACGCAGTATTTT
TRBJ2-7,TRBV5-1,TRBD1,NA,CASSLVTGGSEQYF,TGCGCCAGCAGCTTGGTTACAGGGGGCTCCGAGCAGTACTTC
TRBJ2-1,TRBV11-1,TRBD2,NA,CASSEGTRGEQFF,TGTGCCAGCAGCGAAGGGACTAGGGGTGAGCAGTTCTTC
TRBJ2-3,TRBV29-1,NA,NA,CSVDQGTDTQYF,TGCAGCGTTGACCAGGGCACAGATACGCAGTATTTT